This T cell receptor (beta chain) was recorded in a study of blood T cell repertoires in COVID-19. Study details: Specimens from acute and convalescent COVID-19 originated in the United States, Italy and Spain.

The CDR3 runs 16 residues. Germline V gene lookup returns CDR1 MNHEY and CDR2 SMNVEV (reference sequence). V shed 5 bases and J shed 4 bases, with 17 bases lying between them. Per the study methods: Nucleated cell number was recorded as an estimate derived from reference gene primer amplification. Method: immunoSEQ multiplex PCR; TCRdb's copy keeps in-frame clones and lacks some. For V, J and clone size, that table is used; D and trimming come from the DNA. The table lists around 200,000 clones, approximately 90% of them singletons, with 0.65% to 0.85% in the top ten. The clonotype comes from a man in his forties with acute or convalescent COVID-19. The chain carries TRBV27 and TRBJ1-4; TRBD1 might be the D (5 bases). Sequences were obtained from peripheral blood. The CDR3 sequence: CASSPQGIGLNEKLFF. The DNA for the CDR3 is TGTGCCAGCAGTCCCCAGGGAATCGGCCTTAATGAAAAACTGTTTTTT.